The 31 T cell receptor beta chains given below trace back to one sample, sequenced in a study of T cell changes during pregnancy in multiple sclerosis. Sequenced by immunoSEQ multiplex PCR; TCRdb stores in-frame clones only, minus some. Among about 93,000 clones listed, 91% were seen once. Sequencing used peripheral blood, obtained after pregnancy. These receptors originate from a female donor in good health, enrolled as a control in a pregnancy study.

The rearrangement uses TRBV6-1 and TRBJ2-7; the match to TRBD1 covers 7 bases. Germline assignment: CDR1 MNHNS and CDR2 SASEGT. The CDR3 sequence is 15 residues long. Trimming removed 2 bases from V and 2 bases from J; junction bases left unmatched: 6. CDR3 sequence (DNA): TGTGCCAGCAGTGAATTCGACAGGGCCGCCTACGAGCAGTACTTC. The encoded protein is CASSEFDRAAYEQYF.

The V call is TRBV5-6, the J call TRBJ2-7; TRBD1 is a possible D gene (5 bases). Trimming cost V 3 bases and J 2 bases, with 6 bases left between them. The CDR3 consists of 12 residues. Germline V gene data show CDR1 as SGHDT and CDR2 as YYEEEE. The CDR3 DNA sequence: TGTGCCAGCAGCTCGACAGCCTACGAGCAGTACTTC. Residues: CASSSTAYEQYF.

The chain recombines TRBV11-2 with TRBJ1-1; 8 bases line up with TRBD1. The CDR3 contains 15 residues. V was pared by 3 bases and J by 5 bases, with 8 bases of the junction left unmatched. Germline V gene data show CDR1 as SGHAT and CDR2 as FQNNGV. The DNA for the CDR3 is TGTGCCAGCAGCTTCTCCGGGACAGGTCGAACTGAAGCTTTCTTT. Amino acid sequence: CASSFSGTGRTEAFF.

In DNA, the CDR3 is TGTGCCAGCAGCTTTTCGGATAGGGGGCGCGGGGTGGGCACTGAAGCTTTCTTT. It is translated as CASSFSDRGRGVGTEAFF. The chain combines TRBV7-9 with TRBJ1-1; TRBD1 matches 7 bases. The junction had 17 bases not matched to a gene; V was cut back by 3 bases and J by 4 bases. CDR3 size: 18 residues. Germline V gene lookup returns CDR1 SEHNR and CDR2 FQNEAQ (reference sequence).

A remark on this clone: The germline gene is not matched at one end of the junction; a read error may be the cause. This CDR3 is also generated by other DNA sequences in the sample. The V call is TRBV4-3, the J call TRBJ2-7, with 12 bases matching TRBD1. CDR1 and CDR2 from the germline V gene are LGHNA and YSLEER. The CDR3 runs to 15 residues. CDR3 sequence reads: CASSQEGQGAGEQYF. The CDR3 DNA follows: TGCGCCAGCAGTCAAGAGGGACAGGGGGCAGGCGAGCAGTACTTC.

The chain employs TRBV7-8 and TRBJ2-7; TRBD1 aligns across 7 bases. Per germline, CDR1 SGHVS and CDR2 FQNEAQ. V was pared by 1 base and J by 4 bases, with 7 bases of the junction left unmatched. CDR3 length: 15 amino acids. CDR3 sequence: CASSLEVQGLYEQYF. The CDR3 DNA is TGTGCCAGCAGCTTAGAGGTACAGGGGCTATACGAGCAGTACTTC.

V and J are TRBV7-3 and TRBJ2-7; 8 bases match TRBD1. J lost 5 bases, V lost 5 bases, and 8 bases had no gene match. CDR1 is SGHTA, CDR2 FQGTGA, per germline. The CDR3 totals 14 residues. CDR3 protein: CASSARTGYHEQYF. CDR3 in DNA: TGTGCCAGCAGCGCTCGGACAGGGTACCACGAGCAGTACTTC. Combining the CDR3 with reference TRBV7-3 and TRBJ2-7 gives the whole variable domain GAGVSQTPSNKVTEKGKYVELRCDPISGHTALYWYRQSLGQGPEFLIYFQGTGAADDSGLPNDRFFAVRPEGSVSTLKIQRTERGDSAVYLCASSARTGYHEQYFGPGTRLTVT.

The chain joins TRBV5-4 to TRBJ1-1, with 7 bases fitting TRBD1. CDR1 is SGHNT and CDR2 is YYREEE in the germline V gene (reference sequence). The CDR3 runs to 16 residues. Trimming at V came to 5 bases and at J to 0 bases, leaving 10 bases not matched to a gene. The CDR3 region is CASRPGGFGMNTEAFF. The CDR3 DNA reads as TGTGCCAGCAGACCAGGGGGTTTCGGGATGAACACTGAAGCTTTCTTT.

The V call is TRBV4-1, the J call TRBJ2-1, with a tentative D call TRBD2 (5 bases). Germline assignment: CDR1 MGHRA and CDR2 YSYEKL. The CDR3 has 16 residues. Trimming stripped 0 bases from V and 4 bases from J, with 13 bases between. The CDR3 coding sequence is TGCGCCAGCAGCCAAGATAACCCTAGCAGGTACAATGAGCAGTTCTTC. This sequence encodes CASSQDNPSRYNEQFF.

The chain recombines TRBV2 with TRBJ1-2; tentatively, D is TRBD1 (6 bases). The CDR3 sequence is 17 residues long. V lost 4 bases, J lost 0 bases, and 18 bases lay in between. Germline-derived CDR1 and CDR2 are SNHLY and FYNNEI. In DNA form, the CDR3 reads TGTGCCAGCAGTGTAGAACAGGGAGCGACAGCTAACTATGGCTACACCTTC. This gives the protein CASSVEQGATANYGYTF.

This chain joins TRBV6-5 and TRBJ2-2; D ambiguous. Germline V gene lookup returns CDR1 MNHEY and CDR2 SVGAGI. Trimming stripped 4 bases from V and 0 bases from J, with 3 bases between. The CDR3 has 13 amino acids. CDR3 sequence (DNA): TGTGCCAGCAGTTCCTCGAACACCGGGGAGCTGTTTTTT. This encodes CASSSSNTGELFF.

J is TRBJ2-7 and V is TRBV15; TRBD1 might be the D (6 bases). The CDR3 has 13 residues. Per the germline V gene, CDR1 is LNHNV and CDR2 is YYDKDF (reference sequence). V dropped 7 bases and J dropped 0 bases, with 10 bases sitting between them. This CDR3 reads CATNPGVSYEQYF. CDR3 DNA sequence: TGTGCCACCAACCCAGGGGTCTCCTACGAGCAGTACTTC.

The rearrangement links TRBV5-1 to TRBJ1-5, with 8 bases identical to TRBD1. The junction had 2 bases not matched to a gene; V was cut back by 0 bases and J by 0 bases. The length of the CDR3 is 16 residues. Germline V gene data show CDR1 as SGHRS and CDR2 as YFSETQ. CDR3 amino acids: CASSLGTGNSNQPQHF. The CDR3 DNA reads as TGCGCCAGCAGCTTGGGGACAGGGAATAGCAATCAGCCCCAGCATTTT.

The CDR3 DNA reads as TGTGCCAGCAGCGTAGGCCAACTAGCGGGGGTGCAGGATGAGCAGTTCTTC. Its translation is CASSVGQLAGVQDEQFF. The V gene is TRBV9, the J gene TRBJ2-1, with 11 bases aligning to TRBD2. V trimming: 0 bases; J trimming: 8 bases; junction bases outside the gene matches: 10. Germline V gives CDR1 SGDLS, CDR2 YYNGEE. CDR3 size: 17 residues.

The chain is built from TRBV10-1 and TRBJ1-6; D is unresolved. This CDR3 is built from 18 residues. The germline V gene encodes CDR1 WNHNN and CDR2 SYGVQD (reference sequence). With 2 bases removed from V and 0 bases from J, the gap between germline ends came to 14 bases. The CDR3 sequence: CASSEHGTRSSYNSPLHF. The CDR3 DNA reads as TGCGCCAGCAGTGAGCATGGCACTAGGAGCTCCTATAATTCACCCCTCCACTTT.

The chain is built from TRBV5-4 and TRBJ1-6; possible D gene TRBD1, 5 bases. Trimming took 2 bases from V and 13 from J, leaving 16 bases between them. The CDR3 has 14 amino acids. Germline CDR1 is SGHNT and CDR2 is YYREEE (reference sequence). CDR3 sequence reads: CASSFQGRISPLHF. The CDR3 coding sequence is TGTGCCAGCAGCTTTCAGGGCAGAATTTCGCCCCTCCACTTT.

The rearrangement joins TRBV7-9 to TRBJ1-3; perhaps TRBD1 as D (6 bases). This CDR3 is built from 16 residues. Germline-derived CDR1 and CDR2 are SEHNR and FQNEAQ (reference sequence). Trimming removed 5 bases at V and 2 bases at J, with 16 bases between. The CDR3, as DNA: TGTGCCAGCAGCGACAACAGGGAGACTGCTGGAAACACCATATATTTT. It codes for CASSDNRETAGNTIYF.

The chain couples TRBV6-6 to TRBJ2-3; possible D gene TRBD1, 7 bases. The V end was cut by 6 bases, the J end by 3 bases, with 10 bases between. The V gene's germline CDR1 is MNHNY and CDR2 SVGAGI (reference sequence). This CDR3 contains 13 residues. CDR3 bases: TGTGCCAGCAGCTCAGGGGGGACAGATACGCAGTATTTT. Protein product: CASSSGGTDTQYF.

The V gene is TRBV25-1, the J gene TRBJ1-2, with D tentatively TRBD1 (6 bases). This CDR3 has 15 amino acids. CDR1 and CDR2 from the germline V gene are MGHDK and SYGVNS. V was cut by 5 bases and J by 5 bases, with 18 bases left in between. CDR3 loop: CASSRTDDYLYGYTF. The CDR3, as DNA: TGTGCCAGCAGTCGGACAGACGACTACCTTTATGGCTACACCTTC.

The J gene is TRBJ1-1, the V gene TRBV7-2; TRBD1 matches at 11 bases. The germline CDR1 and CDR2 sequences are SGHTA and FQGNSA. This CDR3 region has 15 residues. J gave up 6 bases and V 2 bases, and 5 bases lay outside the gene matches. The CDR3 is CASSLLGQGVPEAFF. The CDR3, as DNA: TGTGCCAGCAGCTTATTGGGACAGGGGGTCCCTGAAGCTTTCTTT.

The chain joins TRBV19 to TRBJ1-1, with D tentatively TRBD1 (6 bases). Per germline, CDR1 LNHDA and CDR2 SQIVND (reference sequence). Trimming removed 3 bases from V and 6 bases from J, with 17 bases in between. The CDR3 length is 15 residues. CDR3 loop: CASSISHGRGPEAFF. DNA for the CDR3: TGTGCCAGTAGTATCTCACATGGCAGGGGACCTGAAGCTTTCTTT.

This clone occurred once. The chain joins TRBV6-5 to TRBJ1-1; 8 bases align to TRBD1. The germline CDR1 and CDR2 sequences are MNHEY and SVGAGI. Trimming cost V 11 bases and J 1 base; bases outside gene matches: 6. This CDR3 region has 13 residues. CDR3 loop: CAAHRGGNTEAFF. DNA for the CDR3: TGTGCCGCTCACAGGGGGGGGAACACTGAAGCTTTCTTT.

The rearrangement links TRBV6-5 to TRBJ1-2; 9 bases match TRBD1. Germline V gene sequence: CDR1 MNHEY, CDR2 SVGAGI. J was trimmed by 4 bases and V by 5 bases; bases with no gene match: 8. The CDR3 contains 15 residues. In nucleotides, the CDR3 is TGTGCCAGCAGTACCACCGGGACAGGGACCTATGGCTACACCTTC. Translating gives CASSTTGTGTYGYTF.

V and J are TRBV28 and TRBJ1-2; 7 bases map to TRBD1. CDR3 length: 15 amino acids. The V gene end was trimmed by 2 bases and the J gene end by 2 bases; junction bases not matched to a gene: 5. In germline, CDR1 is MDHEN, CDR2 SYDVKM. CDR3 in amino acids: CASSLLTGRNYGYTF. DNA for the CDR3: TGTGCCAGCAGTTTACTGACAGGGCGAAACTATGGCTACACCTTC.

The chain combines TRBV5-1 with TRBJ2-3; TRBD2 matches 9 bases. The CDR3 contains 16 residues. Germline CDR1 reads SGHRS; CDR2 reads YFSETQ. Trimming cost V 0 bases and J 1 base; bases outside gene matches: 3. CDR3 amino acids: CASSLGASGGTDTQYF. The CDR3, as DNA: TGCGCCAGCAGCTTGGGAGCTAGCGGGGGCACAGATACGCAGTATTTT.

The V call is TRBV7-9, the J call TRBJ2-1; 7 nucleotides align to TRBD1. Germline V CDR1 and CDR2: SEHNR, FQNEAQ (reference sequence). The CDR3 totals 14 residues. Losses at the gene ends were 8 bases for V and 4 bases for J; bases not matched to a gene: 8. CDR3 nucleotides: TGTGCCAGCTCCCGGGGACAGTATTACAATGAGCAGTTCTTC. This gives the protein CASSRGQYYNEQFF. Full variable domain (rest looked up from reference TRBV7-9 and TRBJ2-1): DTGVSQNPRHKITKRGQNVTFRCDPISEHNRLYWYRQTLGQGPEFLTYFQNEAQLEKSRLLSDRFSAERPKGSFSTLEIQRTEQGDSAMYLCASSRGQYYNEQFFGPGTRLTVL.

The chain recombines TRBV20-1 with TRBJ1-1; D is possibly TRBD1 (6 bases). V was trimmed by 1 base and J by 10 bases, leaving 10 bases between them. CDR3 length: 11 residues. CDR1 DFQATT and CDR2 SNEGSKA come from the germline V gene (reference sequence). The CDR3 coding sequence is TGCAGTGCTAGAGGGACAGCCGGAGCTTTCTTT. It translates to CSARGTAGAFF.

The CDR3 loop is CASSWGTVTYEQYF. The CDR3 nucleotides are TGTGCCAGCAGCTGGGGGACAGTGACCTACGAGCAGTACTTC. The chain is built from TRBV28 and TRBJ2-7; 7 nucleotides agree with TRBD1. J was trimmed by 2 bases and V by 6 bases; bases with no gene match: 7. The CDR3 loop spans 14 amino acids. Per the germline V gene, CDR1 is MDHEN and CDR2 is SYDVKM.

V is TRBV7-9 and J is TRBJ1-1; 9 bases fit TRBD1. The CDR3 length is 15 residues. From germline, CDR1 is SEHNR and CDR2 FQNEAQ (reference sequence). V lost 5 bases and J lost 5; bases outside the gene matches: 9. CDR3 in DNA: TGTGCCAGCAGCACAGGGGCGGGACAGGGAACTGAAGCTTTCTTT. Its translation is CASSTGAGQGTEAFF.

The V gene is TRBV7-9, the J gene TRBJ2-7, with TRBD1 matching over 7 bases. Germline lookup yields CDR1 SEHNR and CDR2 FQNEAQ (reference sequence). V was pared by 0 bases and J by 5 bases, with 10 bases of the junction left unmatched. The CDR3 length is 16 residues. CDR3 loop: CASSLAPGTVPHEQYF. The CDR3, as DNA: TGTGCCAGCAGCTTAGCTCCCGGGACAGTCCCCCACGAGCAGTACTTC.

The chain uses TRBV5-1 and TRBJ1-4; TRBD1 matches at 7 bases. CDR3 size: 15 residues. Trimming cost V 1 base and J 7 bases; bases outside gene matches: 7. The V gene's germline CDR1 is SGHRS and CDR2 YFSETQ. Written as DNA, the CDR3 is TGCGCCAGCAGCTTGCGACAGGGTATGAGTGAAAAACTGTTTTTT. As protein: CASSLRQGMSEKLFF.